Given below is one TCR beta chain in context. Its target is not known. The junction does not match germline at one end; this may be a read error. As for time point: persistent/refractory GD, antithyroid drugs over 5 years with positive TRAb. Isolated PBMC RNA provided the starting material for the TCR library. Relying on iRepertoire HTBI primers and Arm-PCR of CDR3 regions, the team built TCR beta libraries. MiXCR was run by TCRdb on the multiplex PCR reads, yielding one entry per CDR3 protein. The data hold 650,000 to 700,000 distinct CDR3 sequences, with around 30% observed a single time. This specimen belongs to a study of regulatory T cells in long-lasting Graves disease. Study-wide points: Clonotypes that were public and shared totalled about 2,500 in persistent patients versus around 1,000 in new patients. TRBV28 was favored in persistent disease, as were TRBJ1-2 and TRBJ2-5.

The germline CDR1 and CDR2 sequences are SGHRS and YFSETQ. The CDR3 runs 15 residues. This sequence was found in a female donor with Graves disease. V gene TRBV5-1 combines with J gene TRBJ1-4; D is uncertain. Sequencing used peripheral blood mononuclear cells (PBMCs), obtained when the disease was refractory, from a patient treated with antithyroid drugs. CDR3 region: CASSPGFEVNEKLFF. The CDR3 region has the DNA TGTGCCAGCAGCCCTGGCTTTGAGGTTAATGAAAAACTGTTTTTT.